What follows is one T cell receptor beta chain and its context. V was shortened by 0 bases and J by 2 bases, with 11 bases between the two germline ends. Germline CDR1 GTSNPN, CDR2 SVGIG (reference sequence). The CDR3 totals 16 residues. Method: immunoSEQ multiplex PCR; TCRdb's copy keeps in-frame clones and lacks some. Among over 80,000 clones listed, roughly 94% were seen once. This record comes from a study of siplizumab effects on memory and regulatory T cells. The sequenced sample consisted of non-Treg CD4+ T cells sorted from blood. The chain recombines TRBV30 with TRBJ1-6, with D unclear. This sequence originates from a human donor in good health. The CDR3 DNA follows: TGTGCCTGGAGTGTTTCGGCGAGCCCCTATAATTCACCCCTCCACTTT. Translation: CAWSVSASPYNSPLHF.